Each of the 32 T cell receptor beta chains below was sequenced from the same sample in a study of TIL therapy for anti-PD-1-resistant metastatic lung cancer. The immunoSEQ assay was v3. Repertoires were generated with immunoSEQ multiplex PCR, while TCRdb's copy carries only in-frame clones and drops some. The sample lists about 50,000 clones, less than 75% occurring once. Time point reported: pre-treatment sample, taken before nivolumab and TIL therapy. Pleural nodules or supraclavicular lymph nodes made up most of the excised metastases sampled. The sequences come from tumor tissue, collected at baseline. The origin of the receptors is a person aged 25 to 80 with non-small cell lung cancer.

CDR3 loop: CRGVGGYGYTF. As DNA, the CDR3 is TGCAGAGGGGTGGGAGGGTACGGCTACACCTTC. This rearrangement joins TRBV20-1 to TRBJ1-2, with D perhaps TRBD1 (5 bases). Germline CDR1 DFQATT, CDR2 SNEGSKA (reference sequence). The CDR3 length is 11 residues.

The gene calls are TRBV5-1 and TRBJ1-2; D remains unclear. Germline CDR1 reads SGHRS; CDR2 reads YFSETQ. The CDR3 runs to 12 residues. V was cut by 1 base and J by 5 bases, with 6 bases left in between. Written as DNA, the CDR3 is TGCGCCAGCAGCTTGATGCGGTATGGCTACACCTTC. It translates to CASSLMRYGYTF.

The chain couples TRBV7-6 to TRBJ1-1, with D hard to call. The germline V gene has CDR1 SGHVS and CDR2 FNYEAQ. V was shortened by 5 bases and J by 1 base, with 20 bases between the two germline ends. The CDR3 has 17 amino acids. In nucleotides, the CDR3 is TGTGCCAGCAGCCTCCCGGGGTGGAAGGGCTCGAACACTGAAGCTTTCTTT. Translated, it gives CASSLPGWKGSNTEAFF.

This rearrangement joins TRBV6-5 to TRBJ1-3, with D maybe TRBD1 (5 bases). Germline assignment: CDR1 MNHEY and CDR2 SVGAGI. This CDR3 region has 15 residues. Trimming removed 9 bases from V and 0 bases from J, with 15 bases in between. The CDR3 loop is CASRMGPISGNTIYF. CDR3 nucleotide sequence: TGTGCCAGTCGGATGGGACCGATCTCTGGAAACACCATATATTTT.

The rearrangement uses TRBV7-9 and TRBJ2-1, with 11 positions matching TRBD2. The CDR3 spans 15 residues. CDR1 is SEHNR, CDR2 FQNEAQ, per germline (reference sequence). J lost 4 bases, V lost 5 bases, and 4 bases had no gene match. CDR3 sequence reads: CASSELAGGYNEQFF. CDR3 coding DNA: TGTGCCAGCAGCGAGCTAGCGGGGGGTTACAATGAGCAGTTCTTC.

The chain joins TRBV2 to TRBJ2-7; D may match TRBD1 or TRBD2 (7 bases each). Germline lookup yields CDR1 SNHLY and CDR2 FYNNEI. The CDR3 loop spans 14 amino acids. Trimming shortened V by 10 bases and J by 2 bases, and 18 bases separated the two germline ends. The CDR3 is CATQGRGGPYEQYF. CDR3 coding DNA: TGTGCCACCCAGGGCAGGGGGGGCCCCTACGAGCAGTACTTC.

The chain employs TRBV6-5 and TRBJ1-1; 8 nucleotides match TRBD1. The germline gives CDR1 MNHEY, CDR2 SVGAGI. Unmatched junction bases numbered 5, after V lost 2 bases and J lost 6 bases. The CDR3 totals 14 residues. Here the CDR3 reads CASSYQGASSEAFF. The DNA of the CDR3 is TGTGCCAGCAGTTACCAGGGGGCTAGCTCTGAAGCTTTCTTT.

The chain carries TRBV14 and TRBJ2-5; 7 nucleotides match TRBD2. Germline V gives CDR1 SGHDN, CDR2 FVKESK. V was clipped by 2 bases and J by 9 bases; unmatched bases: 3. The CDR3 is 12 amino acids. Here the CDR3 reads CASSQREGSQYF. In DNA form, the CDR3 reads TGTGCCAGCAGCCAAAGGGAGGGGTCCCAGTACTTC.

The chain employs TRBV19 and TRBJ2-5; D call uncertain. This CDR3 comprises 13 residues. The germline gives CDR1 LNHDA, CDR2 SQIVND (reference sequence). V dropped 8 bases and J dropped 3 bases, with 13 bases sitting between them. Written as DNA, the CDR3 is TGTGCCAGTGGACCCACGGGCGAAGAGACCCAGTACTTC. As protein: CASGPTGEETQYF.

The genes are TRBV28 and TRBJ2-5, with 7 bases matching TRBD1. V lost 3 bases, J lost 4 bases, and 2 bases stayed unmatched. This CDR3 comprises 13 residues. The germline V gene encodes CDR1 MDHEN and CDR2 SYDVKM. The CDR3 protein is CASSFQGVETQYF. The CDR3 DNA reads TGTGCCAGCAGTTTTCAGGGGGTAGAGACCCAGTACTTC.

The J gene is TRBJ2-7, the V gene TRBV23-1; D call uncertain. TRBV23-1 is designated an ORF whose function remains uncertain. The V end lost 4 bases, the J end lost 2 bases, and 3 bases lay between the germline ends. The CDR3 sequence is 11 residues long. The CDR3 is CASSLPYEQYF. The CDR3 nucleotides read TGCGCCAGCAGTCTCCCCTACGAGCAGTACTTC.

This clone was counted a few times. This CDR3 reads CASSLLSPELTNYGYTF. The CDR3 DNA is TGTGCCAGCAGTTTATTATCGCCGGAACTAACTAACTATGGCTACACCTTC. V usage is TRBV28 and J usage is TRBJ1-2; D not resolved. The CDR3 loop spans 17 amino acids. Trimming cost V 1 base and J 0 bases, with 15 bases left between them. Germline assignment: CDR1 MDHEN and CDR2 SYDVKM.

This clone was counted between two and nine times. The chain is built from TRBV19 and TRBJ2-7, with D tentatively TRBD2 (6 bases). Per germline, CDR1 LNHDA and CDR2 SQIVND (reference sequence). CDR3 length: 13 residues. Trimming removed 4 bases at V and 0 bases at J, with 7 bases between. For the CDR3, the DNA is TGTGCCAGTAGTACCGGGAGCTCCTACGAGCAGTACTTC. Protein sequence: CASSTGSSYEQYF.

The chain employs TRBV7-9 and TRBJ2-1; D unclear. V was trimmed by 5 bases and J by 8 bases, leaving 13 bases between them. The CDR3 length is 13 residues. The germline V gene has CDR1 SEHNR and CDR2 FQNEAQ (reference sequence). DNA for the CDR3: TGTGCCAGCAGCCCGAGTCGATCGGATGAGCAGTTCTTC. Translating it yields CASSPSRSDEQFF.

This clone was picked up one time. This chain joins TRBV27 and TRBJ2-3; D might be TRBD1 (6 bases). CDR1 and CDR2 from the germline V gene are MNHEY and SMNVEV (reference sequence). The CDR3 is made up of 15 amino acids. The ends were cut back, 4 bases at V and 3 bases at J, with 14 bases in the middle. Here the CDR3 reads CASSSGQLSTDTQYF. In DNA form, the CDR3 reads TGTGCCAGCAGTTCAGGACAGTTGAGTACAGATACGCAGTATTTT.

This clone was picked up a small number of times. The chain has TRBV11-2 and TRBJ1-2, with D maybe TRBD1 (6 bases). Trimming pared 5 bases from V and 2 bases from J, leaving 15 bases between. Germline CDR1 and CDR2: SGHAT and FQNNGV. The length of the CDR3 is 15 residues. This chain's CDR3 is CASSEQGVKNYGYTF. CDR3 DNA sequence: TGTGCCAGCAGCGAACAGGGTGTGAAGAACTATGGCTACACCTTC.

The chain carries TRBV21-1 and TRBJ1-6. TRBV21-1 is labeled a pseudogene. The CDR3 loop spans 13 amino acids. The CDR3 sequence is CASSKLEGVPLHF. The CDR3 DNA reads TGTGCCAGCAGCAAACTCGAGGGAGTACCCCTCCACTTT.

The chain employs TRBV6-5 and TRBJ2-5, with D possibly being TRBD1 (6 bases). Germline V gene data show CDR1 as MNHEY and CDR2 as SVGAGI. The ends were cut back, 10 bases at V and 2 bases at J, with 17 bases in the middle. The CDR3 loop spans 14 amino acids. CDR3 bases: TGTGCCACCCGGAGAGGGGGAACACAAGAGACCCAGTACTTC. This translates into CATRRGGTQETQYF.

This clone has only a few counts. The gene calls are TRBV18 and TRBJ1-2, with D tentatively TRBD1 (5 bases). Germline loops: CDR1 KGHSH, CDR2 LQKENI. This CDR3 is built from 14 residues. The ends were cut back, 3 bases at V and 2 bases at J, with 10 bases in the middle. The CDR3 sequence: CASSPGGTNYGYTF. Here the CDR3 DNA reads TGTGCCAGCTCACCCGGGGGGACGAACTATGGCTACACCTTC.

The J gene is TRBJ2-7, the V gene TRBV19; perhaps TRBD1 as D (5 bases). The CDR3 has 12 amino acids. Trimming removed 7 bases from V and 0 bases from J, with 7 bases in between. Germline CDR1 is LNHDA and CDR2 is SQIVND (reference sequence). DNA for the CDR3: TGTGCCAGTATGGACAACTCCTACGAGCAGTACTTC. This gives the protein CASMDNSYEQYF.

This sequence joins TRBV5-1 and TRBJ2-5, with D possibly being TRBD2 (5 bases). The CDR3 runs 15 residues. V lost 4 bases to trimming and J lost 0 bases, with 13 bases between them. Germline assignment: CDR1 SGHRS and CDR2 YFSETQ. CDR3 loop: CASSPLPGNQETQYF. DNA for the CDR3: TGCGCCAGCAGCCCCCTCCCGGGGAACCAAGAGACCCAGTACTTC.

The V call is TRBV2, the J call TRBJ2-7, with D maybe TRBD2 (5 bases). The germline gives CDR1 SNHLY, CDR2 FYNNEI. Trimming left V 4 bases short and J 6 bases short, with 10 bases between. The CDR3 runs to 12 residues. The CDR3 spells CASSVGGFEQYF. CDR3 nucleotide sequence: TGTGCCAGCAGTGTCGGCGGGTTCGAGCAGTACTTC. Variable domain in full (rest from reference TRBV2 and TRBJ2-7): EPEVTQTPSHQVTQMGQEVILRCVPISNHLYFYWYRQILGQKVEFLVSFYNNEISEKSEIFDDQFSVERPDGSNFTLKIRSTKLEDSAMYFCASSVGGFEQYFGPGTRLTVT.

The chain employs TRBV2 and TRBJ1-2; 9 bases are shared with TRBD1. Per the germline V gene, CDR1 is SNHLY and CDR2 is FYNNEI. The CDR3 extends over 14 amino acids. With 7 bases clipped from V and 7 bases from J, the junction kept 10 bases outside the gene matches. The CDR3 bases are TGTGCCAGCATTAGTACAGGGGGCGCGGGTGGCTACACCTTC. This encodes CASISTGGAGGYTF.

In this sample, this clone turned up once. The chain uses TRBV5-1 and TRBJ1-2, with no clear D. Germline CDR1 and CDR2: SGHRS and YFSETQ. The CDR3 consists of 14 residues. V lost 0 bases and J 7 bases, leaving 13 bases between the germline ends. CDR3 loop: CASSLEVSASGYTF. Here the CDR3 DNA reads TGCGCCAGCAGCTTGGAGGTTTCCGCCAGTGGCTACACCTTC.

The rearrangement links TRBV25-1 to TRBJ1-1; weak D call: TRBD1 (5 bases). This CDR3 is built from 12 residues. Trimming shortened V by 7 bases and J by 11 bases, and 17 bases separated the two germline ends. Germline V gene sequence: CDR1 MGHDK, CDR2 SYGVNS. The CDR3 DNA reads as TGTGCCAGCACCCCCCCCGGGGGTTTTGCTTTCTTT. This gives the protein CASTPPGGFAFF.

The chain joins TRBV27 to TRBJ2-5, with 10 nucleotides matching TRBD1. CDR1 is MNHEY and CDR2 is SMNVEV in the germline V gene (reference sequence). The trim removed 5 bases at V and 3 bases at J, leaving 15 bases unmatched. This CDR3 has 18 residues. The DNA of the CDR3 is TGTGCCAGCAGTCCGTGGGACAGGGGAGGAGGGAGCGAAGAGACCCAGTACTTC. It encodes CASSPWDRGGGSEETQYF.

The V and J genes are TRBV2 and TRBJ1-1; D gene unclear. The CDR3 extends over 15 amino acids. V lost 0 bases, J lost 2 bases, and 10 bases lay in between. Germline V gene sequence: CDR1 SNHLY, CDR2 FYNNEI. CDR3 bases: TGTGCCAGCAGTGAAGCGAGGGATCCCAACACTGAAGCTTTCTTT. Amino acids: CASSEARDPNTEAFF.

The chain has TRBV15 and TRBJ1-4; D gene uncertain. The CDR3 totals 15 residues. Germline CDR1 and CDR2: LNHNV and YYDKDF (reference sequence). V was shortened by 6 bases and J by 2 bases, with 13 bases between the two germline ends. This CDR3 is CATSGATRTNEKLFF. CDR3 DNA sequence: TGTGCCACCAGTGGAGCGACGCGCACTAATGAAAAACTGTTTTTT.

The chain uses TRBV30 and TRBJ1-2, with 12 nucleotides matching TRBD1. The CDR3 totals 18 residues. Germline assignment: CDR1 GTSNPN and CDR2 SVGIG (reference sequence). V lost 2 bases, J lost 2 bases, and 12 bases stayed unmatched. CDR3 loop: CAWSTFGTGGAGNYGYTF. Written as DNA, the CDR3 is TGTGCCTGGAGTACTTTTGGGACAGGGGGCGCAGGAAACTATGGCTACACCTTC.

This clone has at least ten counts. The chain carries TRBV6-1 and TRBJ1-5; D perhaps matches TRBD1 (5 bases). CDR1 MNHNS and CDR2 SASEGT come from the germline V gene. This CDR3 is 16 amino acids long. Between the trimmed V and J ends, which lost 3 bases and 4 bases, there was a span of 16 bases. The DNA for the CDR3 is TGTGCCAGCAGTGAGGGGACCCAAGGACGGAATCAGCCCCAGCATTTT. Translated, it gives CASSEGTQGRNQPQHF.

The genes are TRBV27 and TRBJ1-1; 8 nucleotides line up with TRBD1. CDR3 length: 14 amino acids. Germline V gene sequence: CDR1 MNHEY, CDR2 SMNVEV (reference sequence). Trimming took 5 bases from V and 1 from J; bases not matched to a gene: 3. The CDR3 region has the DNA TGTGCCAGCAGTATAGACAGGGGGAACACTGAAGCTTTCTTT. Amino acid sequence: CASSIDRGNTEAFF.

The CDR3 bases are TGTGCCTGGACGGGACACGGATATCCTATGACCTACGAGCAGTACTTC. This encodes CAWTGHGYPMTYEQYF. V and J are TRBV30 and TRBJ2-7, with D possibly being TRBD1 (6 bases). Germline CDR1 is GTSNPN and CDR2 is SVGIG (reference sequence). The CDR3 contains 16 residues. Trimming left V 4 bases short and J 2 bases short, with 21 bases between.